Following are 15 T cell receptor beta chains from one sample sequenced in a study of shared clonotypes between healthy human individuals. Using immunoSEQ multiplex PCR, the repertoire was profiled, and TCRdb retains in-frame clones only, with some absent. The repertoire holds 950,000 to 1,100,000 clones, with approximately 70% as singletons. The sequencing sample was made of memory CD4+ T cells sorted from blood. As for subset: CD45RA-negative fraction. These receptors originate from a young man in good health.

Worth noting for this clone: A far larger clone is only one base removed, so a read error is likely. The chain is built from TRBV5-1 and TRBJ1-4, with 9 nucleotides matching TRBD1. This CDR3 spans 15 amino acids. Germline-derived CDR1 and CDR2 are SGHRS and YFSETQ. Germline trimming cut 2 bases from V and 9 bases from J; bases unmatched to any gene: 8. CDR3 bases: TGCGCCAGCAGCTTCAGGACAGGGGAGGGACAAAAACTGTTTTTT. It encodes CASSFRTGEGQKLFF.

This clone showed up just a few times. The chain employs TRBV7-9 and TRBJ1-1; possible D gene TRBD1, 6 bases. The CDR3 consists of 15 residues. The V end lost 5 bases, the J end lost 4 bases, and 17 bases lay between the germline ends. Per germline, CDR1 SEHNR and CDR2 FQNEAQ (reference sequence). The CDR3 sequence: CASSPDILGATEAFF. In DNA form, the CDR3 reads TGTGCCAGCAGCCCAGATATACTGGGGGCCACTGAAGCTTTCTTT.

This clone has just a few counts. The J gene is TRBJ1-6, the V gene TRBV5-4; TRBD1 agrees at 8 bases. The CDR3 runs 14 residues. V trimming: 10 bases; J trimming: 7 bases; junction bases outside the gene matches: 10. Looked up from germline, CDR1 is SGHNT and CDR2 is YYREEE (reference sequence). Written as DNA, the CDR3 is TGTGCCGTCCCAATACAGGGGGAGAATTCACCCCTCCACTTT. It codes for CAVPIQGENSPLHF.

Points on this clone: Other DNA sequences of this sample code for an identical CDR3. This sequence joins TRBV7-3 and TRBJ2-5, with TRBD1 matching over 8 bases. Trimming took 5 bases from V and 4 from J; bases not matched to a gene: 3. The CDR3 sequence is 13 residues long. The germline V gene encodes CDR1 SGHTA and CDR2 FQGTGA. The CDR3 DNA reads TGTGCCAGCAGCCCAGGGACAGGAGAGACCCAGTACTTC. As protein: CASSPGTGETQYF.

J is TRBJ2-5 and V is TRBV30; D uncertain. The end of the DNA is better explained by TRBJ2-7, so the J call may be wrong. The CDR3 has 14 residues. Per germline, CDR1 GTSNPN and CDR2 SVGIG (reference sequence). In nucleotides, the CDR3 is TGTGCCTGGAGTGGGGTTGGGTATGGATACGAGCAGTACTTC. It specifies CAWSGVGYGYEQYF.

The chain carries TRBV7-9 and TRBJ1-1; perhaps TRBD1 as D (6 bases). V was cut by 2 bases and J by 7 bases, with 17 bases left in between. The germline CDR1 and CDR2 sequences are SEHNR and FQNEAQ (reference sequence). The CDR3 loop spans 15 amino acids. In DNA, the CDR3 is TGTGCCAGCAGCTTAATGTCCGGGGGCGGGAATGAAGCTTTCTTT. Protein: CASSLMSGGGNEAFF.

This sequence joins TRBV5-6 and TRBJ2-2; D is tentatively TRBD1 or TRBD2 (5 bases each). V gave up 0 bases and J gave up 3 bases, with 12 bases separating them. CDR3 length: 16 amino acids. Germline-derived CDR1 and CDR2 are SGHDT and YYEEEE. CDR3 DNA sequence: TGTGCCAGCAGCTTGGGGGGGAAGACGCACACCGGGGAGCTGTTTTTT. Amino acid sequence: CASSLGGKTHTGELFF.

This rearrangement joins TRBV28 to TRBJ1-6; TRBD1 is a possible D gene (6 bases). CDR1 is MDHEN, CDR2 SYDVKM, per germline. The CDR3 extends over 15 amino acids. V lost 7 bases and J 9 bases, leaving 19 bases between the germline ends. The CDR3 nucleotides read TGTGCCAGCACCCGGCCGGGGGGCCGAAGTTCACCCCTCCACTTT. Translation: CASTRPGGRSSPLHF. Complete variable domain (other parts from reference TRBV28 and TRBJ1-6): DVKVTQSSRYLVKRTGEKVFLECVQDMDHENMFWYRQDPGLGLRLIYFSYDVKMKEKGDIPEGYSVSREKKERFSLILESASTNQTSMYLCASTRPGGRSSPLHFGNGTRLTVT.

V usage is TRBV15 and J usage is TRBJ1-5; D is uncertain. The CDR3 covers 14 residues. Trimming shortened V by 0 bases and J by 2 bases, and 5 bases separated the two germline ends. Germline CDR1 is LNHNV and CDR2 is YYDKDF (reference sequence). The chain's CDR3 is CATSRDKGNQPQHF. The CDR3 DNA reads TGTGCCACCAGCAGAGATAAGGGCAATCAGCCCCAGCATTTT.

The chain employs TRBV5-1 and TRBJ2-3; 8 nucleotides match TRBD2. Germline V gene sequence: CDR1 SGHRS, CDR2 YFSETQ. The CDR3 sequence is 18 residues long. After removal of 1 base from V and 0 bases from J, the junction contained 10 bases not matched to a gene. In DNA, the CDR3 is TGCGCCAGCAGCTTGTGGGGGGCTAGCGGGTCCAGCACAGATACGCAGTATTTT. The encoded protein is CASSLWGASGSSTDTQYF.

V is TRBV4-3 and J is TRBJ2-3, with D possibly TRBD2 on 7 matching bases. V was cut by 0 bases and J by 3 bases, with 13 bases left in between. Germline V gives CDR1 LGHNA, CDR2 YSLEER. The CDR3 covers 16 residues. The CDR3 nucleotides read TGCGCCAGCAGCCAAGATTTAGGGGGGGCTACAGATACGCAGTATTTT. Protein product: CASSQDLGGATDTQYF.

V gene TRBV11-2 combines with J gene TRBJ1-3, with D unclear. The V end was cut by 2 bases, the J end by 0 bases, with 11 bases between. CDR1 and CDR2 (germline): SGHAT, FQNNGV. This CDR3 is built from 16 residues. CDR3 coding DNA: TGTGCCAGCAGCTTATTTATCGGGAGCTCTGGAAACACCATATATTTT. Translating it yields CASSLFIGSSGNTIYF.

The chain is built from TRBV11-2 and TRBJ1-2; D is unclear. There are 14 residues in the CDR3. With 5 bases removed from V and 7 bases from J, the gap between germline ends came to 17 bases. The germline CDR1 and CDR2 sequences are SGHAT and FQNNGV. The CDR3 reads CASSPPRGYGGYTF. The CDR3 DNA reads TGTGCCAGCAGCCCGCCCCGCGGGTATGGTGGCTACACCTTC.

The chain carries TRBV6-1 and TRBJ2-7, with D unresolved. Germline loops: CDR1 MNHNS, CDR2 SASEGT. The CDR3 is 15 amino acids. V was clipped by 2 bases and J by 3 bases, with 14 bases between them. The CDR3 DNA is TGTGCCAGCAGTGAAAGTTACGGAAACAGCTACGAGCAGTACTTC. Its translation is CASSESYGNSYEQYF.

The rearrangement joins TRBV25-1 to TRBJ1-4; a possible D gene is TRBD1 (5 bases). Germline lookup yields CDR1 MGHDK and CDR2 SYGVNS. The CDR3 is 14 residues long. The ends were cut back, 5 bases at V and 0 bases at J, with 7 bases in the middle. CDR3 sequence (DNA): TGTGCCAGCAGTTCAGGGCCAACTAATGAAAAACTGTTTTTT. It codes for CASSSGPTNEKLFF.